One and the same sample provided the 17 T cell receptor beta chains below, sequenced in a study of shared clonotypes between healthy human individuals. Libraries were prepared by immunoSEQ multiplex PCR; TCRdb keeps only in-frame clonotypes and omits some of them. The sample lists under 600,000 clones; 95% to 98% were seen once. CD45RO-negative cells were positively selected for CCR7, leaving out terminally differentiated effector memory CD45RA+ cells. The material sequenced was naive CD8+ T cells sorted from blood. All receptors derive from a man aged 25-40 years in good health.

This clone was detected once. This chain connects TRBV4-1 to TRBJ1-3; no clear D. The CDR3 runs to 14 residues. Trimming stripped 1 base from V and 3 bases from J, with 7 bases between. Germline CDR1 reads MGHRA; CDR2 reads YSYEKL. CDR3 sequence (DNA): TGCGCCAGCAGCCAAGTGACGGGTGGAAACACCATATATTTT. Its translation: CASSQVTGGNTIYF.

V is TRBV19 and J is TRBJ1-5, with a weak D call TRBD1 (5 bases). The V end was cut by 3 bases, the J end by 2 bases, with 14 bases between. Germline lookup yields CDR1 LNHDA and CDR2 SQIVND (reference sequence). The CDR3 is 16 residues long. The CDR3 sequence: CASSMGGGLGNQPQHF. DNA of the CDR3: TGTGCCAGTAGTATGGGGGGGGGATTAGGCAATCAGCCCCAGCATTTT.

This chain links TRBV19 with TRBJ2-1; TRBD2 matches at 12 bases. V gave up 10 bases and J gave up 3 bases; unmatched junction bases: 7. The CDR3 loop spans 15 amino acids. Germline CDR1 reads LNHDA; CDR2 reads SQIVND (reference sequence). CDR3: CATLPGLAGYNEQFF. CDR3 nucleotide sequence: TGTGCCACCCTCCCGGGACTAGCGGGCTACAATGAGCAGTTCTTC.

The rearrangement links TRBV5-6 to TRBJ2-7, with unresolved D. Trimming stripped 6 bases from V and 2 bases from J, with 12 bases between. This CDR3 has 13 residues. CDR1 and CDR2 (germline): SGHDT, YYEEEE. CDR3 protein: CASNRQAAYEQYF. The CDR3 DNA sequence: TGTGCCAGCAATCGGCAAGCAGCCTACGAGCAGTACTTC.

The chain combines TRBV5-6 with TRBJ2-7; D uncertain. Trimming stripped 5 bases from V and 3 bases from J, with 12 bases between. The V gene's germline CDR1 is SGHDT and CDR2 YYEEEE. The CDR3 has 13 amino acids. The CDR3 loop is CASSFDLNYEQYF. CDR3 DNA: TGTGCCAGCAGTTTTGACTTAAACTACGAGCAGTACTTC.

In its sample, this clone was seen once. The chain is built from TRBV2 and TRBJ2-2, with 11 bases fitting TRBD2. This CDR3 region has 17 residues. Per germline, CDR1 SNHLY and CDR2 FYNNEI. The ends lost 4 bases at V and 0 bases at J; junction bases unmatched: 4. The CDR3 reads CASSVLAGDANTGELFF. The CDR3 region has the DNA TGTGCCAGCAGTGTACTAGCGGGAGATGCGAACACCGGGGAGCTGTTTTTT.

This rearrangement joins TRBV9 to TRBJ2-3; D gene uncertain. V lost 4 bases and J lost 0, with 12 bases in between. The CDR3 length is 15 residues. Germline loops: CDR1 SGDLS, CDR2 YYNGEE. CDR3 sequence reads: CASSSLGASTDTQYF. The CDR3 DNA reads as TGTGCCAGCAGCTCCCTCGGTGCTAGCACAGATACGCAGTATTTT.

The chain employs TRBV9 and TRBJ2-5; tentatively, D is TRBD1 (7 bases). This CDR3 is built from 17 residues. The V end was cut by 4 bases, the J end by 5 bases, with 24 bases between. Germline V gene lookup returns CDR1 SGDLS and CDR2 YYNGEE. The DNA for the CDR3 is TGTGCCAGCAGCCCCCGAAGACAGGGAGGTGGTATGGAGACCCAGTACTTC. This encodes CASSPRRQGGGMETQYF.

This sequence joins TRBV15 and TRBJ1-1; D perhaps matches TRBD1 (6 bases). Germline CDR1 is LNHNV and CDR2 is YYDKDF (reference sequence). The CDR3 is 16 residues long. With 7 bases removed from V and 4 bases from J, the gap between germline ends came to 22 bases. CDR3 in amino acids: CATKPHLDRDFTEAFF. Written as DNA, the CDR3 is TGTGCCACCAAACCCCACCTGGACAGAGATTTCACTGAAGCTTTCTTT.

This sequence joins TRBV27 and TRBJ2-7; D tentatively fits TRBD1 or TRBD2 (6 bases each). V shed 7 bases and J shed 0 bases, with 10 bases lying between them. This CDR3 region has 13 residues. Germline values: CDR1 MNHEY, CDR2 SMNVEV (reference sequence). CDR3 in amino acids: CASKEGGSYEQYF. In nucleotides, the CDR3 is TGTGCCAGCAAGGAGGGGGGCTCCTACGAGCAGTACTTC.

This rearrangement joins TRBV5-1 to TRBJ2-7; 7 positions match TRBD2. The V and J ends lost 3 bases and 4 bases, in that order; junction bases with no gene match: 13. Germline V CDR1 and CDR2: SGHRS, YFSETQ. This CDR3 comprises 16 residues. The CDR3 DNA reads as TGCGCCAGCAGCTACCCCCCAAACGGGAGGCCGTACGAGCAGTACTTC. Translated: CASSYPPNGRPYEQYF.

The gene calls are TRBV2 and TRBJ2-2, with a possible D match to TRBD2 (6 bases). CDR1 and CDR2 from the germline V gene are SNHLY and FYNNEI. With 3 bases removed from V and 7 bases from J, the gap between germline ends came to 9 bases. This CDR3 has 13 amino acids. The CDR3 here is CASSDGGYGELFF. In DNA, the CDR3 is TGTGCCAGCAGTGACGGGGGTTACGGGGAGCTGTTTTTT.

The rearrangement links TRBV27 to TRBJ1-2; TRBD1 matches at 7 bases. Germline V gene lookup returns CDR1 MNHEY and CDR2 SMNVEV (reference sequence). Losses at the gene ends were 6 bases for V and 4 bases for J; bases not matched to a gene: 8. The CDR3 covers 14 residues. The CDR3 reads CASRQQGIFYGYTF. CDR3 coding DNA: TGTGCCAGCAGGCAACAGGGGATCTTCTATGGCTACACCTTC.

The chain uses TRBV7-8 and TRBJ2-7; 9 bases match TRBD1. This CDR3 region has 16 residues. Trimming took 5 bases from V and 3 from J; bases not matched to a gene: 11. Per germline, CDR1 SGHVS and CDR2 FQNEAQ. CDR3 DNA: TGTGCCAGCAGCCCGGGACCGGGACAGGGCTTCTACGAGCAGTACTTC. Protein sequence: CASSPGPGQGFYEQYF.

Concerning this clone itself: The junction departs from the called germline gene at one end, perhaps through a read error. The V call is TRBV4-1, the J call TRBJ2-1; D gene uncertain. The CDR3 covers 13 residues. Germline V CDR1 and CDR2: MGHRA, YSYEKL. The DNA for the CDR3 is TGCGCCAGCAGCCAAGTTCACGAGAGGCCCCGGGTCTTC. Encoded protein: CASSQVHERPRVF.

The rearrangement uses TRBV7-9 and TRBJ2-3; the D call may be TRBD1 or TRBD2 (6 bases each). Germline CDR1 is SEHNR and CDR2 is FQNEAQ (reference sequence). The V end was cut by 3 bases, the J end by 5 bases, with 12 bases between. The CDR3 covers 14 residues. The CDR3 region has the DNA TGTGCCAGCAGCTTCGGGGGCGAAGGAGATACGCAGTATTTT. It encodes CASSFGGEGDTQYF.

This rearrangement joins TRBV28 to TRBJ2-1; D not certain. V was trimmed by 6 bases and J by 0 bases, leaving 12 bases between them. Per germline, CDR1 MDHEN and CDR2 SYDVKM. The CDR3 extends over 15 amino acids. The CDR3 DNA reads TGTGCCAGCAGCTGGTCCCTTAGCTCCTACAATGAGCAGTTCTTC. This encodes CASSWSLSSYNEQFF.